This TCR beta chain was sequenced for a study of blood T cells in healthy people across ages. This clonotype showed up just a few times. The CDR3 sequence is 14 residues long. J lost 5 bases, V lost 6 bases, and 9 bases had no gene match. Per germline, CDR1 MNHNS and CDR2 SASEGT. With a J-beta primer mix and a sample-barcoded 5' primer, a second PCR ran roughly 7 to 11 cycles. TCRdb re-derived calls from the 5' RACE reads in MiXCR, one entry per CDR3 protein. The top ten hold 23% of the sample, which has 1,800,000 or so distinct CDR3 sequences, about 39% seen once. This receptor was obtained from a human donor in good health. Sequenced input: blood. The chain carries TRBV6-1 and TRBJ2-5; TRBD1 matches 7 bases. CDR3 bases: TGTGCCAGCAGATTGACAGGGTCCGGCGAGACCCAGTACTTC. This gives the protein CASRLTGSGETQYF.